One and the same sample provided the 16 T cell receptor beta chains below, sequenced in a study of post-analysis software for immune sequencing data. The TCR beta cDNA libraries carried unique molecular identifiers. In TCRdb, the PCR reads were re-called with MiXCR into one record per CDR3 protein. The sample carries about 820,000 distinct CDR3 sequences, around 50% recorded once. Antigens for these TCRs are unknown. Study-level results: The five TRBV segments detected at higher frequency in patients than in controls included TRBV5-6, TRBV5-1 and TRBV20-1.

Sequencing was performed on blood. The receptor source for this set is a girl aged 5-17 years with multiple sclerosis.

This clonotype came up a few times. The CDR3 region is CATSRLRTSGGADTQYF. The DNA for the CDR3 is TGTGCCACCAGCAGACTTCGGACTAGCGGGGGAGCAGATACGCAGTATTTT. The V and J genes are TRBV15 and TRBJ2-3; 13 positions match TRBD2. CDR1 and CDR2 (germline): LNHNV, YYDKDF (reference sequence). This CDR3 is 17 amino acids long. J was trimmed by 4 bases and V by 2 bases; bases with no gene match: 6.

In its sample, this clonotype was seen a few times. A much larger clone lies a single base off, so this may be a read error. The genes are TRBV7-9 and TRBJ2-5; no clear D. V was cut by 1 base and J by 6 bases, with 6 bases left in between. The CDR3 has 12 residues. Germline V gives CDR1 SEHNR, CDR2 FQNEAQ (reference sequence). The CDR3 protein is CASSLGGKTQYF. The DNA of the CDR3 is TGTGCCAGCAGCTTAGGCGGAAAGACCCAGTACTTC.

The chain recombines TRBV29-1 with TRBJ2-5; D possibly corresponds to TRBD1 (5 bases). The CDR3 runs 12 residues. CDR1 SQVTM and CDR2 ANQGSEA come from the germline V gene. V lost 6 bases and J lost 2, with 10 bases in between. CDR3 protein: CSVRQTQETQYF. The CDR3 DNA follows: TGCAGCGTGCGACAGACACAAGAGACCCAGTACTTC.

The chain is built from TRBV29-1 and TRBJ2-2, with a weak D call TRBD2 (5 bases). Per germline, CDR1 SQVTM and CDR2 ANQGSEA. The CDR3 has 15 residues. Trimming pared 1 base from V and 5 bases from J, leaving 14 bases between. The CDR3 loop is CSVEVVRRRTGELFF. In DNA form, the CDR3 reads TGCAGCGTTGAAGTCGTCCGTAGGAGGACCGGGGAGCTGTTTTTT.

The chain combines TRBV7-2 with TRBJ2-3; TRBD2 matches 12 bases. CDR3 length: 16 residues. The germline V gene encodes CDR1 SGHTA and CDR2 FQGNSA. The ends lost 5 bases at V and 1 base at J; junction bases unmatched: 4. This CDR3 reads CASSIRLAGGTDTQYF. Written as DNA, the CDR3 is TGTGCCAGCAGCATACGACTAGCGGGAGGCACAGATACGCAGTATTTT. Full variable domain (outside the CDR3, taken from reference TRBV7-2 and TRBJ2-3): GAGVSQSPSNKVTEKGKDVELRCDPISGHTALYWYRQSLGQGLEFLIYFQGNSAPDKSGLPSDRFSAERTGGSVSTLTIQRTQQEDSAVYLCASSIRLAGGTDTQYFGPGTRLTVL.

This sequence joins TRBV4-1 and TRBJ1-4; no clear D gene. Per the germline V gene, CDR1 is MGHRA and CDR2 is YSYEKL. Trimming took 2 bases from V and 8 from J, leaving 15 bases between them. The CDR3 sequence is 15 residues long. CDR3 sequence: CASSQIVDEGEKLFF. CDR3 nucleotides: TGCGCCAGCAGCCAAATAGTGGACGAAGGGGAAAAACTGTTTTTT.

The chain employs TRBV5-1 and TRBJ1-2, with TRBD1 as a possible D gene (6 bases). The length of the CDR3 is 16 residues. V was pared by 2 bases and J by 0 bases, with 14 bases between. The V gene's germline CDR1 is SGHRS and CDR2 YFSETQ. As DNA, the CDR3 is TGCGCCAGCAGCTTCGCAGGGGCCGGGTCTAACTATGGCTACACCTTC. Its translation: CASSFAGAGSNYGYTF.

V is TRBV6-6 and J is TRBJ1-2; D is perhaps TRBD1 (5 bases). Germline loops: CDR1 MNHNY, CDR2 SVGAGI (reference sequence). The CDR3 contains 14 residues. Trimming removed 11 bases at V and 4 bases at J, with 20 bases between. The CDR3 sequence: CAGFSPTVRYGYTF. CDR3 in DNA: TGTGCCGGATTCTCCCCGACAGTTCGCTATGGCTACACCTTC.

The rearrangement links TRBV29-1 to TRBJ1-1; no clear D. V lost 4 bases and J lost 3, with 15 bases in between. CDR1 and CDR2 (germline): SQVTM, ANQGSEA. This CDR3 is 14 amino acids long. DNA of the CDR3: TGCAGCGTTGGAGTTCCGGGCTTGGACACTGAAGCTTTCTTT. As protein: CSVGVPGLDTEAFF.

This clonotype has a handful of counts. The chain links TRBV20-1 to TRBJ2-7, with 7 bases that match TRBD1. J was trimmed by 3 bases and V by 3 bases; bases with no gene match: 8. CDR3 length: 14 amino acids. Germline CDR1 and CDR2: DFQATT and SNEGSKA (reference sequence). The DNA of the CDR3 is TGCAGTGCTAGTCAAACATCAGGGGGCTACGAGCAGTACTTC. The encoded protein is CSASQTSGGYEQYF.

The chain carries TRBV7-3 and TRBJ1-2; 8 nucleotides line up with TRBD1. V lost 4 bases to trimming and J lost 6 bases; unmatched junction nucleotides: 7. Germline CDR1 reads SGHTA; CDR2 reads FQGTGA. The CDR3 runs 14 residues. DNA for the CDR3: TGTGCCAGCAGCTCGGGGGCAGGGGGCGATGGCTACACCTTC. It yields the protein CASSSGAGGDGYTF.

A word on this clonotype: One junction end does not reproduce the germline sequence, and a read error may be involved. V is TRBV5-5 and J is TRBJ2-3; TRBD2 agrees at 8 bases. The germline V gene has CDR1 SGHKS and CDR2 YYEKEE (reference sequence). The CDR3 contains 15 residues. The CDR3 loop reads CARSSRTSSTDTQYF. CDR3 in DNA: TGTGCCCGCAGCTCCCGGACTAGCAGCACAGATACGCAGTATTTT. The entire variable domain, with the rest obtained from reference TRBV5-5 and TRBJ2-3, is as follows: DAGVTQSPTHLIKTRGQQVTLRCSPISGHKSVSWYQQVLGQGPQFIFQYYEKEERGRGNFPDRFSARQFPNYSSELNVNALLLGDSALYLCARSSRTSSTDTQYFGPGTRLTVL.

J is TRBJ2-4 and V is TRBV3-1, with a possible D match to TRBD1 (5 bases). V lost 0 bases, J lost 0 bases, and 9 bases lay in between. Germline loops: CDR1 LGHDT, CDR2 YNNKEL (reference sequence). The CDR3 runs 16 residues. This CDR3 reads CASSQDPGLAKNIQYF. CDR3 sequence (DNA): TGTGCCAGCAGCCAAGATCCAGGGCTAGCCAAAAACATTCAGTACTTC.

V is TRBV29-1 and J is TRBJ2-1; 12 bases map to TRBD2. The ends lost 6 bases at V and 1 base at J; junction bases unmatched: 4. The CDR3 consists of 15 residues. Germline CDR1 is SQVTM and CDR2 is ANQGSEA. CDR3 coding DNA: TGCAGCGTGGCCGGGACTAGCGGGTCCTACAATGAGCAGTTCTTC. This encodes CSVAGTSGSYNEQFF.

This clonotype showed up just a few times. The V and J genes are TRBV5-6 and TRBJ2-7, with a weak D call TRBD2 (6 bases). V was pared by 5 bases and J by 3 bases, with 18 bases between. This CDR3 spans 15 amino acids. CDR1 is SGHDT and CDR2 is YYEEEE in the germline V gene. The CDR3 here is CASSYIGGKVYEQYF. CDR3 nucleotides: TGTGCCAGCAGTTACATAGGAGGGAAAGTCTACGAGCAGTACTTC.

V usage is TRBV20-1 and J usage is TRBJ2-5, with 7 bases that match TRBD1. The J call may be mistaken, given a closer DNA end match to TRBJ2-7. The germline V gene encodes CDR1 DFQATT and CDR2 SNEGSKA (reference sequence). CDR3 length: 13 residues. CDR3 region: CSADGQGVDEQYF. The CDR3 DNA is TGCAGTGCTGACGGGCAGGGGGTCGACGAGCAGTACTTC.